What follows is one T cell receptor (beta chain) and its context. Its matching antigen is unknown. Germline CDR1 reads SQVTM; CDR2 reads ANQGSEA. V was cut by 5 bases and J by 3 bases, with 11 bases left in between. The CDR3 runs 12 residues. These data originate in a study of cytomegalovirus exposure and HLA in healthy donors. Study-wide points: Rare TCR sequences dominated, though some public TCRs recurred in many donors. In vitro, a few CMV-associated chains proved specific for CMV antigens.

The donors were in the roughly 110-subject validation cohort, distinct from the approximately 610-subject first cohort. Assay: immunoSEQ multiplex PCR; the TCRdb copy retains only in-frame clones and omits some. The sample shows about 170,000 clones, roughly nine tenths of them seen only once. This TCR came from a woman under 30 in good health and CMV-seropositive. The chain uses TRBV29-1 and TRBJ2-7; tentatively, D is TRBD2 (5 bases). Sequences were obtained from PBMCs. CDR3: CSVQLGSYEQYF. In DNA form, the CDR3 reads TGCAGCGTTCAACTGGGGAGCTACGAGCAGTACTTC.